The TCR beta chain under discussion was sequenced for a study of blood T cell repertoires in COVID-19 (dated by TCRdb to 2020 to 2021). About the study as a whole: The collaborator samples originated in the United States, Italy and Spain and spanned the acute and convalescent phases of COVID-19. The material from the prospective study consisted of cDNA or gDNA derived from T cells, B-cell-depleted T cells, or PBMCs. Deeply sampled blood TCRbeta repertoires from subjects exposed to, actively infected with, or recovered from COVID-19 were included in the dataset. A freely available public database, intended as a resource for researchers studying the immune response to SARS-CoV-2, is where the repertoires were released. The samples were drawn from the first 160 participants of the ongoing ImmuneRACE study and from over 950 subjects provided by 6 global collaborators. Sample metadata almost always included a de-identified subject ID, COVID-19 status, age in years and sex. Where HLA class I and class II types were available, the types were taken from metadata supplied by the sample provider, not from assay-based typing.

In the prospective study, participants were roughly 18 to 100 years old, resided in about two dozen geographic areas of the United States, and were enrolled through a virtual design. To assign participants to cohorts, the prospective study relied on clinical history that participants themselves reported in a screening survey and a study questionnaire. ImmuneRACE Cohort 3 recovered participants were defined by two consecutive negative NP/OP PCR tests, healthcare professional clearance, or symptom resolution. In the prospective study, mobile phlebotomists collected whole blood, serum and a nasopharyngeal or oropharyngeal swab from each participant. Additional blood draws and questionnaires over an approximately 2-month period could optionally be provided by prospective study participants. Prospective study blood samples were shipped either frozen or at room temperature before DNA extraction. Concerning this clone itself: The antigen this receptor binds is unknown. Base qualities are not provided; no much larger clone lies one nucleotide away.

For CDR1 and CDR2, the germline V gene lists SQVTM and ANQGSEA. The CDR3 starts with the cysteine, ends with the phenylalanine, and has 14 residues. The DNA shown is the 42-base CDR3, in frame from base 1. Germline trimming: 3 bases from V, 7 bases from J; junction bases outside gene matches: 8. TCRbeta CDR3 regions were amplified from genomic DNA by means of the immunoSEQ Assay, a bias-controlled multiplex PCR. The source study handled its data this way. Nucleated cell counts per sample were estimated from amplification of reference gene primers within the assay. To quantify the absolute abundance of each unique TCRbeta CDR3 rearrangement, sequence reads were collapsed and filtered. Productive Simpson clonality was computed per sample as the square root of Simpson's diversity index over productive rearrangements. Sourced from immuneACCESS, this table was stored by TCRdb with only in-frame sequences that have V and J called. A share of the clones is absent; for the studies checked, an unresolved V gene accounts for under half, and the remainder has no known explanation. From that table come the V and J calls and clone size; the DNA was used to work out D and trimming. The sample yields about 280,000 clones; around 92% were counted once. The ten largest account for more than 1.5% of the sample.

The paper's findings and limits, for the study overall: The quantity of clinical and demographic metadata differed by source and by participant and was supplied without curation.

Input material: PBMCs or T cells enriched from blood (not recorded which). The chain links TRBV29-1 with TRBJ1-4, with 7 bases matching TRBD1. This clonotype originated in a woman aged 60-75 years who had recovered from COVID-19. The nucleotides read TGCAGCGTTGATGGGCAGGGGGGAGGTGAAAAACTGTTTTTT. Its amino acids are CSVDGQGGGEKLFF.